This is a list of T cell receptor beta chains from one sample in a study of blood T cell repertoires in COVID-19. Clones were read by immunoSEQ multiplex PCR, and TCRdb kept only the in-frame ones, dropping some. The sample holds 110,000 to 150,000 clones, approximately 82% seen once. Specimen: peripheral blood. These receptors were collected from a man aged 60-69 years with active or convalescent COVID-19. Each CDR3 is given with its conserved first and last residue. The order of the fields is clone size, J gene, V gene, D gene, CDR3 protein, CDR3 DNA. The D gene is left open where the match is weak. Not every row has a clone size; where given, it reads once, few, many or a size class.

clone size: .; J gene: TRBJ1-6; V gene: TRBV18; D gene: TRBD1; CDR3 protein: CASSRDREGSPLHF; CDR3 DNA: TGTGCCAGCTCACGGGACAGGGAGGGCTCACCCCTCCACTTT
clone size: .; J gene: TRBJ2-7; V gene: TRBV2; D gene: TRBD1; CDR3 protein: CASNRLGQGSSYEQYF; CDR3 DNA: TGTGCCAGCAACAGACTAGGACAGGGGAGCTCCTACGAGCAGTACTTC
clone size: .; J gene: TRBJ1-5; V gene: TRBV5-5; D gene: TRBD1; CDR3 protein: CASSSGQGVSNQPQHF; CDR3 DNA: TGTGCCAGCAGCTCTGGACAGGGGGTAAGCAATCAGCCCCAGCATTTT
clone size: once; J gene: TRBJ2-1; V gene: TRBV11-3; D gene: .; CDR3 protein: CASEPQGAREGQFF; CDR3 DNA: TGTGCCAGCGAGCCCCAGGGGGCGCGGGAGGGCCAGTTCTTC
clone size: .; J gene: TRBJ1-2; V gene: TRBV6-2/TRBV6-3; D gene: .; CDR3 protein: CASSPPGGLGYGYTF; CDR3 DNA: TGTGCCAGCAGCCCACCCGGAGGGCTCGGCTATGGCTACACCTTC
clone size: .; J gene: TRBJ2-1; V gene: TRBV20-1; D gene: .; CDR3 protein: CSARERGEQFF; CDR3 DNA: TGCAGTGCTAGGGAAAGGGGGGAGCAGTTCTTC
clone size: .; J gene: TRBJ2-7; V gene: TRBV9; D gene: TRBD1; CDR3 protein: CASSVVWTGVSYEQYF; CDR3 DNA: TGTGCCAGCAGCGTAGTGTGGACAGGGGTTTCCTACGAGCAGTACTTC
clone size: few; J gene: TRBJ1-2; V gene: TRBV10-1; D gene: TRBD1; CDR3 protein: CASSESTTGGNYGYTF; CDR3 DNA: TGCGCCAGCAGTGAATCAACTACAGGGGGAAACTATGGCTACACCTTC
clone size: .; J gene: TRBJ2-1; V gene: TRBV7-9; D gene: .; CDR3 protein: CASSGGSMRDNEQFF; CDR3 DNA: TGTGCCAGCAGCGGGGGGTCAATGCGGGACAATGAGCAGTTCTTC
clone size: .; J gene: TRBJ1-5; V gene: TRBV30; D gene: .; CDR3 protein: CAWRGIGGAGQPQHF; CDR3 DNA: TGTGCCTGGAGGGGAATCGGGGGAGCGGGTCAGCCCCAGCATTTT
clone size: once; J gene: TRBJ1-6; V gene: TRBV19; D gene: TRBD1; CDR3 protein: CASSIGDRAISPLHF; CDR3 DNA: TGTGCCAGTAGTATCGGCGACAGGGCCATTTCACCCCTCCACTTT
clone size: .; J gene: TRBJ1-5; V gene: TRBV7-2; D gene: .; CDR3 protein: CASSSQGNSNQPQHF; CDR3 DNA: TGTGCCAGCAGCAGTCAGGGAAATAGCAATCAGCCCCAGCATTTT
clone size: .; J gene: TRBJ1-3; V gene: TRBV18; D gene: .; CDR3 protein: CASSPPGAGTIYF; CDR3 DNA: TGTGCCAGCTCACCACCAGGGGCAGGGACCATATATTTT
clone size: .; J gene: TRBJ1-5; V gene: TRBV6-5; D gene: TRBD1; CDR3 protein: CASSMGQGYQPQHF; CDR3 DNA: TGTGCCAGCAGCATGGGACAGGGCTATCAGCCCCAGCATTTT
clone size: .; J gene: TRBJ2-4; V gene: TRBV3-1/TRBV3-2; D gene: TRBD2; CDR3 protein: CASSQEVIAGAKNIQYF; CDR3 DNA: TGTGCCAGCAGCCAAGAAGTGATAGCGGGAGCCAAAAACATTCAGTACTTC
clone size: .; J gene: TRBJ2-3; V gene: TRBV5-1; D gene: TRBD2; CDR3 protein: CASALEAGNTDTQYF; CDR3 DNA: TGCGCCAGCGCACTGGAAGCGGGGAACACAGATACGCAGTATTTT
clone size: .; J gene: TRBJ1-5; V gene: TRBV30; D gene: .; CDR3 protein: CAWSVGGGLNQPQHF; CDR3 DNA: TGTGCCTGGAGTGTAGGGGGGGGACTAAATCAGCCCCAGCATTTT
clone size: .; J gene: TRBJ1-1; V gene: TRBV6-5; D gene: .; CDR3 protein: CASSYRGDDTEAFF; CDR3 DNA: TGTGCCAGCAGTTATCGGGGGGACGACACTGAAGCTTTCTTT
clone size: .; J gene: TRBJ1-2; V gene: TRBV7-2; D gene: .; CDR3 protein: CASPLPGFNYGYTF; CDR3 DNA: TGTGCCAGCCCCTTACCGGGTTTTAACTATGGCTACACCTTC
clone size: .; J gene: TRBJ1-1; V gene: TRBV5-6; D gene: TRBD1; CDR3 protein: CASSLGQGRAFF; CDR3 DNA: TGTGCCAGCAGCTTGGGACAGGGGAGAGCTTTCTTT
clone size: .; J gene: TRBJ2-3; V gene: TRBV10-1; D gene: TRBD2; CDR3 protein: CASSESTRLAGVTDTQYF; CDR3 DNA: TGCGCCAGCAGTGAGTCGACGAGACTAGCGGGGGTCACAGATACGCAGTATTTT
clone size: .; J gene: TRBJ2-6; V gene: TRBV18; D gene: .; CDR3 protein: CASSTTHVTSGANVLTF; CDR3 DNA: TGTGCCAGCTCGACGACTCACGTTACCTCTGGGGCCAACGTCCTGACTTTC
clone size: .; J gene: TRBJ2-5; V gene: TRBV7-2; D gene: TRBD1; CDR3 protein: CASSLGTTGQETQYF; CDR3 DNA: TGTGCCAGCAGCTTAGGCACGACAGGGCAAGAGACCCAGTACTTC
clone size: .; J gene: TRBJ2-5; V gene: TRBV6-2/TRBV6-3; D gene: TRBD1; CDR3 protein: CASSYDMTGRETQYF; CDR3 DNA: TGTGCCAGCAGTTACGATATGACAGGGCGAGAGACCCAGTACTTC
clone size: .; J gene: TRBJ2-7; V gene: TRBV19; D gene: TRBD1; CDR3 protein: CASSILQGAGYEQYF; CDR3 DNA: TGTGCCAGTAGTATTTTACAGGGGGCCGGTTACGAGCAGTACTTC
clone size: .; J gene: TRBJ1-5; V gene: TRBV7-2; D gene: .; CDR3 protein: CASSLDWQASRPQHF; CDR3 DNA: TGTGCCAGCAGCTTAGATTGGCAGGCCAGCCGGCCCCAGCATTTT
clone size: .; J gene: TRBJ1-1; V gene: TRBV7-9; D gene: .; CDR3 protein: CTPGGSNTEAFF; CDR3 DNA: TGTACCCCGGGGGGTTCGAACACTGAAGCTTTCTTT
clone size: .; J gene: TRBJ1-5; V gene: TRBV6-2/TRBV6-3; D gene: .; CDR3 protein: CASSYGKLGSNQPQHF; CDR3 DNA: TGTGCCAGCAGTTACGGCAAACTAGGGAGCAATCAGCCCCAGCATTTT
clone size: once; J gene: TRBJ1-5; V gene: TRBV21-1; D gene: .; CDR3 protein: CASTLPGQGEDQPQHF; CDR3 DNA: TGTGCCAGCACCCTCCCAGGACAGGGTGAGGATCAGCCCCAGCATTTT
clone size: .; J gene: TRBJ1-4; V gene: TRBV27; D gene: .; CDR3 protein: CASSSGLGGEKLFF; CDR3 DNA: TGTGCCAGCAGTTCGGGACTTGGCGGTGAAAAACTGTTTTTT
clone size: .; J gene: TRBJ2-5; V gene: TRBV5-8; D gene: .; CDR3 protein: CASRRQEQETQYF; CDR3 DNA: TGTGCCAGCAGACGACAGGAGCAAGAGACCCAGTACTTC
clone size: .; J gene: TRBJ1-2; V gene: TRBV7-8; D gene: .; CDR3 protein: CASKPNPGNAGPGLGNYGYTF; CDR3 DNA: TGTGCCAGCAAACCCAACCCCGGGAATGCAGGCCCCGGGCTGGGTAACTATGGCTACACCTTC
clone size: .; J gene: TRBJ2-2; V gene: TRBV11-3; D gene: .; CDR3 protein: CASSFRGGYTGELFF; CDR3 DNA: TGTGCCAGCAGCTTTAGGGGGGGATACACCGGGGAGCTGTTTTTT
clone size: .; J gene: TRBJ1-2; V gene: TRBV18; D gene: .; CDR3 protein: CASSPIDTYGYTF; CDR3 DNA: TGTGCCAGCTCACCTATTGACACCTATGGCTACACCTTC
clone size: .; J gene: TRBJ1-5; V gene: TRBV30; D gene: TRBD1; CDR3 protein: CASQGQGTSNQPQHF; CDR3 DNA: TGTGCCTCGCAGGGACAGGGAACTAGCAATCAGCCCCAGCATTTT
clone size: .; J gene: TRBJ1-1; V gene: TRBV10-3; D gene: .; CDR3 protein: CAIKGGKNTEAFF; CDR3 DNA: TGTGCCATCAAAGGCGGAAAGAACACTGAAGCTTTCTTT
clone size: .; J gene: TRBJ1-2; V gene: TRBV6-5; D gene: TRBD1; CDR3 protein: CATHRDRVLTDGYTF; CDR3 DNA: TGTGCCACCCACCGGGACAGAGTACTTACGGATGGCTACACCTTC
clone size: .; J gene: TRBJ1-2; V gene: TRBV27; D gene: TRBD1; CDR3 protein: CASSAPGTGGDGYTF; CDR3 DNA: TGTGCCAGCAGTGCTCCCGGGACAGGGGGGGATGGCTACACCTTC
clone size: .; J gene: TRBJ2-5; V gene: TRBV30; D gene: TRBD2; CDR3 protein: CAWSLGGSGRALAETQYF; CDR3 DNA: TGTGCCTGGAGTCTGGGGGGTAGCGGGAGGGCCTTAGCAGAGACCCAGTACTTC
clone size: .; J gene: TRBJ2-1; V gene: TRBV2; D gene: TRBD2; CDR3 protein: CASSGLAGYNEQFF; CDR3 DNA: TGTGCCAGCAGTGGTCTAGCGGGTTACAATGAGCAGTTCTTC
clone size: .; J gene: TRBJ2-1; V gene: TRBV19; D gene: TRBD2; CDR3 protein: CASSMGGSSYNEQFF; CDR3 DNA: TGTGCCAGTAGTATGGGCGGGAGCTCCTACAATGAGCAGTTCTTC
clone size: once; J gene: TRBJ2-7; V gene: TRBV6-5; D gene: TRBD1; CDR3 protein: CASSYDRGSYEQYF; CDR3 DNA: TGTGCCAGCAGTTACGACAGGGGCTCCTACGAGCAGTACTTC